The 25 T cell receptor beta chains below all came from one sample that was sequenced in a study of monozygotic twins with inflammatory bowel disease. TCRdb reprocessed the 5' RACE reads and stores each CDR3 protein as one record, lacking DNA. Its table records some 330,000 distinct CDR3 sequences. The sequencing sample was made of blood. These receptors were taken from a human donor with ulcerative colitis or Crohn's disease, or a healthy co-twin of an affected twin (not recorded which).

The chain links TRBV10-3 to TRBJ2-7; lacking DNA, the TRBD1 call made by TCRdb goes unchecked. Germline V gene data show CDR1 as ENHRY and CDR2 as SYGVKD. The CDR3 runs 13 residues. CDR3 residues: CAISEGTLYEQYF.

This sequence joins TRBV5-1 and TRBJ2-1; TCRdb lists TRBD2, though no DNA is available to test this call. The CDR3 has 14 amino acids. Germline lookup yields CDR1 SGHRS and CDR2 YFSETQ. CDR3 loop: CASRRTSGNNEQFF.

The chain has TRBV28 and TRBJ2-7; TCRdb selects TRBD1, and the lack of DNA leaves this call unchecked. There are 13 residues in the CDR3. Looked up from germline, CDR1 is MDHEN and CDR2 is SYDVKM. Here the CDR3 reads CASSPGPSYEQYF.

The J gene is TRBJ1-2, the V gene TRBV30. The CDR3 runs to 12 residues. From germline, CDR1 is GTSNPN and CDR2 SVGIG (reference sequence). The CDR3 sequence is CAWRPDIYGYTF.

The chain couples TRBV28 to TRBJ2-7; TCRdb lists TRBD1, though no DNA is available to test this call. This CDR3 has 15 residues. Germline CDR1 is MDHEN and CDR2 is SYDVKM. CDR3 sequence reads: CASTSQGSGVYEQYF. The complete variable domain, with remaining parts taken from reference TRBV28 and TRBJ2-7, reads DVKVTQSSRYLVKRTGEKVFLECVQDMDHENMFWYRQDPGLGLRLIYFSYDVKMKEKGDIPEGYSVSREKKERFSLILESASTNQTSMYLCASTSQGSGVYEQYFGPGTRLTVT.

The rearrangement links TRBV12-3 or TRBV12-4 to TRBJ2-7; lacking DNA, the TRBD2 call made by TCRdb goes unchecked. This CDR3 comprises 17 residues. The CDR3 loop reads CASSLEAGGLVIYEQYF.

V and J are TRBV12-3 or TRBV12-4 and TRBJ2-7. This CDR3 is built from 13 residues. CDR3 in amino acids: CASSFGQSYEQYF.

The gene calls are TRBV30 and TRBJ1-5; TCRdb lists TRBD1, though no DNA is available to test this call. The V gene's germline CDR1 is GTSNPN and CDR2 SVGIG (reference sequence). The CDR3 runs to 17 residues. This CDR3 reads CAWSVLSGQPTNQPQHF. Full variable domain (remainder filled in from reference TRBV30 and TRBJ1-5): SQTIHQWPATLVQPVGSPLSLECTVEGTSNPNLYWYRQAAGRGLQLLFYSVGIGQISSEVPQNLSASRPQDRQFILSSKKLLLSDSGFYLCAWSVLSGQPTNQPQHFGDGTRLSIL.

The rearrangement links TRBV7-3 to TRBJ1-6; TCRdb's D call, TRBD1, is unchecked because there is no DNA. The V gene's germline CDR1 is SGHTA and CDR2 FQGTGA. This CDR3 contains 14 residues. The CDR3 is CASSLLGGGSPLHF. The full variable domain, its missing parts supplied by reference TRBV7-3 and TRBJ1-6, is GAGVSQTPSNKVTEKGKYVELRCDPISGHTALYWYRQSLGQGPEFLIYFQGTGAADDSGLPNDRFFAVRPEGSVSTLKIQRTERGDSAVYLCASSLLGGGSPLHFGNGTRLTVT.

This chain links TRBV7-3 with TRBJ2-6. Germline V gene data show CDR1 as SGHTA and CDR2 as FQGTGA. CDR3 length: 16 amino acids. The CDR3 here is CASRAGGISGANVLTF.

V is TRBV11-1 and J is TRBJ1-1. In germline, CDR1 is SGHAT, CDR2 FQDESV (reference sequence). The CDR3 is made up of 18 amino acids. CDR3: CASSRNGPPYQMNTEAFF.

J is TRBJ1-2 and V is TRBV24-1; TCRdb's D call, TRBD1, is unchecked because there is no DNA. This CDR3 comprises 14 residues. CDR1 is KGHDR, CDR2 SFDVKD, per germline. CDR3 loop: CATSDQGWNYGYTF.

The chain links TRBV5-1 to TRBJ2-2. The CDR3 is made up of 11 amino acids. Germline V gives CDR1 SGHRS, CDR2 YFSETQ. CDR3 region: CASSNYPELFF.

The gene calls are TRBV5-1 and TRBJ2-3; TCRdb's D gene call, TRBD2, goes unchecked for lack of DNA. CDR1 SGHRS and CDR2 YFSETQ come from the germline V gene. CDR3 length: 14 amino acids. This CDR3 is CASLAGASTDTQYF.

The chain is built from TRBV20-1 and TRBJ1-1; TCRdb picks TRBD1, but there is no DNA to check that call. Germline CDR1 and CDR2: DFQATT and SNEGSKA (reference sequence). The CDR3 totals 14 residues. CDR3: CSARRGAPNTEAFF.

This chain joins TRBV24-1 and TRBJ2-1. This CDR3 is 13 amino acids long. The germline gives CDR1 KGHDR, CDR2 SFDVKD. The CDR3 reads CATSSEDYNEQFF.

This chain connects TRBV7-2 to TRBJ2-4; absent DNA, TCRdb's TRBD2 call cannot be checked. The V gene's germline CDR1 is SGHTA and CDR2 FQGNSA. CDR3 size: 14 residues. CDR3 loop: CASSLAGGKNIQYF. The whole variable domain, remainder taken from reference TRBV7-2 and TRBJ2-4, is GAGVSQSPSNKVTEKGKDVELRCDPISGHTALYWYRQSLGQGLEFLIYFQGNSAPDKSGLPSDRFSAERTGGSVSTLTIQRTQQEDSAVYLCASSLAGGKNIQYFGAGTRLSVL.

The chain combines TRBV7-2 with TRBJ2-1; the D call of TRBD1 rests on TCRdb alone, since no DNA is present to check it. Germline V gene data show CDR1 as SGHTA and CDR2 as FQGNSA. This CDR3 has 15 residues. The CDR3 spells CASSRSGGRGDEQFF.

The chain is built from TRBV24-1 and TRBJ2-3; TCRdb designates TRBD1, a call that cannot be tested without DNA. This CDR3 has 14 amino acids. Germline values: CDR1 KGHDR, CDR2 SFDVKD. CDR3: CATSAGQGTDTQYF.

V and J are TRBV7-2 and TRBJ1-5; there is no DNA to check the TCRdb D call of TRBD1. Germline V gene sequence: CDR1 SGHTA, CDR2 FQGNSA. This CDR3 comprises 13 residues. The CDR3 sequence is CASSPDRDGPQHF.

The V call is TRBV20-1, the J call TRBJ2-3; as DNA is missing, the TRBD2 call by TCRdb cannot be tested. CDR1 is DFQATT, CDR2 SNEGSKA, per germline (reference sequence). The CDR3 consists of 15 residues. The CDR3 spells CSAVREDFITDTQYF.

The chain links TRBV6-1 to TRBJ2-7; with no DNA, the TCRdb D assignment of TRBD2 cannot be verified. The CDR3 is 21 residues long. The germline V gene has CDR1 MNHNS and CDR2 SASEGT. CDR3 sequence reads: CASREGLGRRRTSGSSYEQYF.

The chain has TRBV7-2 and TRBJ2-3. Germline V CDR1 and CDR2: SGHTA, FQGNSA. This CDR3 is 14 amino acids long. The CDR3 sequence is CASSLALRGDTQYF.

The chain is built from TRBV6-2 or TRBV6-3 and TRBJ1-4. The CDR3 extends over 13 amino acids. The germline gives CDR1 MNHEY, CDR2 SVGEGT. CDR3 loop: CASSPQRREKLFF.

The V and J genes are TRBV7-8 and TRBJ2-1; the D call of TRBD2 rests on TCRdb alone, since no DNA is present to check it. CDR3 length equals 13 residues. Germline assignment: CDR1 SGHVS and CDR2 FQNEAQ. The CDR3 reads CASSGTSGYEQFF.